Each of the 2 T cell receptor beta chains below was sequenced from the same sample in a study of OX40 agonist ivuxolimab in advanced cancers. The protocol was immunoSEQ multiplex PCR, while the TCRdb copy is restricted to in-frame clones and leaves out a portion. The profile shows over 50,000 clones, 92% of them singletons. This material consisted of CD4+ or CD8+ T cells sorted from blood, taken in a trial of the OX40 agonist ivuxolimab. Every receptor here comes from an adult with an advanced solid tumor such as melanoma, head and neck, liver or kidney cancer.

CDR3 residues: CASSELGERTDTQYF. The CDR3 DNA follows: TGTGCCAGCAGTGAATTAGGTGAGCGCACAGATACGCAGTATTTT. The chain has TRBV25-1 and TRBJ2-3; D remains ambiguous. Germline CDR1 is MGHDK and CDR2 is SYGVNS. The CDR3 sequence is 15 residues long. The V end was cut by 1 base, the J end by 1 base, with 9 bases between.

V usage is TRBV9 and J usage is TRBJ2-1; TRBD2 is a possible D gene (6 bases). Trimming pared 4 bases from V and 9 bases from J, leaving 20 bases between. Per germline, CDR1 SGDLS and CDR2 YYNGEE. CDR3 length: 15 amino acids. CDR3 in amino acids: CASSPLAEDYSEQFF. The CDR3 bases are TGTGCCAGCAGCCCGCTCGCTGAGGACTATAGTGAGCAGTTCTTC.